The 28 T cell receptor beta chains given below trace back to one sample, sequenced in a study of vaccination and CD4 T cells after COVID-19. No cognate antigen is known for these TCRs. Sequence data for DNA of cultured CD4+ T cells were generated by the Oncomine TCR Beta short-read assay. TCRdb used MiXCR to reprocess the PCR reads, holding one entry per CDR3 protein. The table shows about 17,000 distinct CDR3 sequences, with roughly 45% occurring only once. Treatment specified: approximately 9-day PBMC culture with coronavirus spike peptide pools or control peptides (ViraFEST assay). The sequences come from CD4+ T cells from blood, cultured in vitro, collected before SARS-CoV-2 vaccination. Receptors were obtained from a human donor who had recovered from COVID-19.

The chain carries TRBV6-2 or TRBV6-3 and TRBJ2-7; unclear D gene. Germline V gene data show CDR1 as MNHEY and CDR2 as SVGEGT. The CDR3 covers 14 residues. V shed 5 bases and J shed 2 bases, with 13 bases lying between them. Written as DNA, the CDR3 is TGTGCCAGCAGTAAGGGCCGGATCACCTACGAGCAGTACTTC. Encoded protein: CASSKGRITYEQYF.

The genes are TRBV20-1 and TRBJ1-6; TRBD1 agrees at 7 bases. V dropped 1 base and J dropped 9; count of bases not matched to a gene: 9. Per the germline V gene, CDR1 is DFQATT and CDR2 is SNEGSKA (reference sequence). This CDR3 region has 15 residues. The CDR3 DNA reads TGCAGTGCTAGAGTGGGTTCGACAGGGCCTTCACCCCTCCACTTT. Its protein product is CSARVGSTGPSPLHF.

The table lists this clonotype with a few counts. This chain links TRBV20-1 with TRBJ1-1; 10 nucleotides agree with TRBD1. The CDR3 is 17 amino acids. V lost 0 bases, J lost 7 bases, and 14 bases stayed unmatched. Germline V gene lookup returns CDR1 DFQATT and CDR2 SNEGSKA (reference sequence). The CDR3 here is CSARDLRQGAPWDEAFF. The CDR3 DNA follows: TGCAGTGCTAGAGATCTTCGACAGGGGGCGCCGTGGGATGAAGCTTTCTTT.

The rearrangement joins TRBV7-2 to TRBJ2-7, with D possibly TRBD1 on 6 matching bases. The germline V gene has CDR1 SGHTA and CDR2 FQGNSA. Between the trimmed V and J ends, which lost 0 bases and 7 bases, there was a span of 13 bases. CDR3 length equals 14 residues. CDR3 sequence: CASSLAVVGTEQYF. The CDR3 region has the DNA TGTGCCAGCAGCTTAGCGGTCGTCGGGACAGAGCAGTACTTC.

The chain links TRBV6-1 to TRBJ2-7; 8 nucleotides line up with TRBD2. Germline assignment: CDR1 MNHNS and CDR2 SASEGT. The length of the CDR3 is 17 residues. The junction had 12 bases not matched to a gene; V was cut back by 1 base and J by 4 bases. For the CDR3, the DNA is TGTGCCAGCAGTGAAGGCCGGGAGGGACGGTTTGTTTACGAGCAGTACTTC. It translates to CASSEGREGRFVYEQYF.

This clonotype has a handful of counts. The chain couples TRBV20-1 to TRBJ1-1, with 8 positions matching TRBD1. The trim removed 7 bases at V and 5 bases at J, leaving 15 bases unmatched. The CDR3 extends over 15 amino acids. Germline lookup yields CDR1 DFQATT and CDR2 SNEGSKA (reference sequence). Written as DNA, the CDR3 is TGCAGTGTTGCCTCCATGGACAGGGTAGGGACTGAAGCTTTCTTT. This translates into CSVASMDRVGTEAFF.

The chain carries TRBV9 and TRBJ1-2; maybe TRBD1 (6 bases). The CDR3 is 13 amino acids. The V gene's germline CDR1 is SGDLS and CDR2 YYNGEE. Between the trimmed V and J ends, which lost 3 bases and 4 bases, there was a span of 10 bases. The CDR3 sequence is CASSAGDGYGYTF. In DNA form, the CDR3 reads TGTGCCAGCAGCGCAGGGGATGGCTATGGCTACACCTTC.

This clonotype was seen a handful of times. The chain uses TRBV19 and TRBJ2-5; the match to TRBD1 covers 7 bases. The J segment lost 0 bases and the V segment lost 5 bases, leaving 12 bases of the junction unmatched. In germline, CDR1 is LNHDA, CDR2 SQIVND (reference sequence). This CDR3 spans 17 amino acids. CDR3 region: CASSATGTALYQETQYF. The CDR3 region has the DNA TGTGCCAGTAGTGCTACCGGGACAGCTCTGTACCAAGAGACCCAGTACTTC.

The gene calls are TRBV20-1 and TRBJ2-3; TRBD2 matches 10 bases. This CDR3 contains 15 residues. Germline-derived CDR1 and CDR2 are DFQATT and SNEGSKA (reference sequence). The V and J ends lost 5 bases and 3 bases, in that order; junction bases with no gene match: 8. CDR3 nucleotide sequence: TGCAGTGCTCCTAGACTAGCGGGCGGAACAGATACGCAGTATTTT. Protein sequence: CSAPRLAGGTDTQYF.

Of note for this clonotype: A junction end diverges from the germline sequence, so it may reflect a read error. The chain uses TRBV20-1 and TRBJ2-2, with unresolved D. Germline loops: CDR1 DFQATT, CDR2 SNEGSKA (reference sequence). The CDR3 extends over 12 amino acids. CDR3 coding DNA: TGCAGTGCCAGAGTGGGCACCGGGGAGCTGTTTTTT. Residues: CSARVGTGELFF.

This chain uses TRBV20-1 with TRBJ1-5, with D maybe TRBD1 (6 bases). CDR1 and CDR2 (germline): DFQATT, SNEGSKA (reference sequence). Trimming left V 1 base short and J 7 bases short, with 11 bases between. This CDR3 contains 13 residues. This chain's CDR3 is CSARGAGEQPQHF. CDR3 nucleotides: TGCAGTGCTAGAGGAGCAGGGGAACAGCCCCAGCATTTT.

The rearrangement joins TRBV15 to TRBJ2-2, with D unresolved. This CDR3 is 13 amino acids long. Germline V gene lookup returns CDR1 LNHNV and CDR2 YYDKDF (reference sequence). Trimming pared 3 bases from V and 5 bases from J, leaving 7 bases between. In DNA, the CDR3 is TGTGCCACCAGCAGGAGTAAGACCGGGGAGCTGTTTTTT. It specifies CATSRSKTGELFF.

This clonotype turned up a few times. The rearrangement links TRBV25-1 to TRBJ1-2, with D possibly TRBD1 on 5 matching bases. V was shortened by 3 bases and J by 0 bases, with 8 bases between the two germline ends. The V gene's germline CDR1 is MGHDK and CDR2 SYGVNS. The length of the CDR3 is 14 residues. The CDR3 DNA follows: TGTGCCAGCAGTGATGACAGTCCTAACTATGGCTACACCTTC. Its protein product is CASSDDSPNYGYTF.

As regards this clonotype: At one end the junction does not follow the germline gene, possibly because of a read error. The rearrangement joins TRBV6-1 to TRBJ2-7; tentatively, D is TRBD1 (5 bases). The germline CDR1 and CDR2 sequences are MNHNS and SASEGT. The CDR3 consists of 16 residues. The CDR3 nucleotides are TGTGCCATCAGTGACCCAGGGTCCGAGAGCTCCTACGAGCAGTACTTC. Translated, it gives CAISDPGSESSYEQYF.

This clonotype was counted between two and nine times. The chain joins TRBV28 to TRBJ1-1; D is possibly TRBD1 (5 bases). V lost 4 bases and J lost 11, with 17 bases in between. Germline V gene lookup returns CDR1 MDHEN and CDR2 SYDVKM. CDR3 size: 13 residues. The CDR3 reads CASSSEETRGAFF. The CDR3 DNA reads TGTGCCAGCAGTTCCGAAGAGACCCGGGGGGCTTTCTTT. Complete variable domain (other parts from reference TRBV28 and TRBJ1-1): DVKVTQSSRYLVKRTGEKVFLECVQDMDHENMFWYRQDPGLGLRLIYFSYDVKMKEKGDIPEGYSVSREKKERFSLILESASTNQTSMYLCASSSEETRGAFFGQGTRLTVV.

This clonotype was observed a handful of times. The chain is built from TRBV27 and TRBJ2-3, with 8 nucleotides matching TRBD1. V trimming: 7 bases; J trimming: 0 bases; junction bases outside the gene matches: 18. Germline CDR1 and CDR2: MNHEY and SMNVEV (reference sequence). This CDR3 region has 19 residues. CDR3: CASKKRFQGARSSTDTQYF. The CDR3, as DNA: TGTGCCAGCAAAAAGAGGTTCCAGGGGGCGCGTAGTAGCACAGATACGCAGTATTTT.

V gene TRBV11-3 combines with J gene TRBJ2-1, with D tentatively TRBD2 (7 bases). The CDR3 totals 17 residues. V was trimmed by 5 bases and J by 0 bases, leaving 17 bases between them. Per the germline V gene, CDR1 is SGHNT and CDR2 is YENEEA. The CDR3 reads CASSRSGGYSSYNEQFF. The CDR3 DNA follows: TGTGCCAGCAGCCGATCGGGGGGCTACTCCTCCTACAATGAGCAGTTCTTC.

The chain joins TRBV20-1 to TRBJ1-2; TRBD1 aligns across 7 bases. Germline V lookup: CDR1 DFQATT, CDR2 SNEGSKA (reference sequence). CDR3 size: 16 residues. With 5 bases clipped from V and 2 bases from J, the junction kept 14 bases outside the gene matches. The CDR3 sequence is CSAGRTLGTDNYGYTF. For the CDR3, the DNA is TGCAGTGCTGGGAGGACATTGGGGACAGACAACTATGGCTACACCTTC.

The chain carries TRBV7-2 and TRBJ2-3; 8 bases line up with TRBD1. The V segment lost 7 bases and the J segment 2 bases; nucleotides outside the gene matches: 14. Germline CDR1 is SGHTA and CDR2 is FQGNSA. This CDR3 contains 17 residues. The CDR3 nucleotides are TGTGCCAGCACCCTTAGGACAGGGTCCACCCCCACAGATACGCAGTATTTT. Its translation: CASTLRTGSTPTDTQYF.

The V call is TRBV2, the J call TRBJ1-5, with 8 nucleotides matching TRBD1. CDR1 and CDR2 from the germline V gene are SNHLY and FYNNEI. Losses at the gene ends were 6 bases for V and 0 bases for J; bases not matched to a gene: 1. There are 14 residues in the CDR3. The CDR3 region is CASRDRVSNQPQHF. The CDR3 nucleotides are TGTGCCAGCAGGGACAGGGTTAGCAATCAGCCCCAGCATTTT.

This clonotype was seen a few times. The rearrangement links TRBV20-1 to TRBJ1-1, with 8 nucleotides matching TRBD1. Per germline, CDR1 DFQATT and CDR2 SNEGSKA (reference sequence). CDR3 size: 14 residues. The junction had 7 bases not matched to a gene; V was cut back by 4 bases and J by 3 bases. CDR3 loop: CSATLDRVDTEAFF. Here the CDR3 DNA reads TGCAGTGCTACTTTGGACAGGGTGGACACTGAAGCTTTCTTT.

This chain uses TRBV27 with TRBJ1-6, with D uncertain. V was cut by 6 bases and J by 0 bases, with 12 bases left in between. This CDR3 has 16 amino acids. Germline V CDR1 and CDR2: MNHEY, SMNVEV (reference sequence). This CDR3 reads CASSLDKSSYNSPLHF. The CDR3 region has the DNA TGTGCCAGCAGCCTCGACAAGAGCTCCTATAATTCACCCCTCCACTTT.

This clonotype was picked up a small number of times. The chain links TRBV6-5 to TRBJ1-6; 7 bases are a match to TRBD1. CDR1 and CDR2 (germline): MNHEY, SVGAGI. The V segment lost 2 bases and the J segment 10 bases; nucleotides outside the gene matches: 5. The CDR3 sequence is 14 residues long. DNA of the CDR3: TGTGCCAGCAGTTACGGGACGGACAGGTCACCCCTCCACTTT. Translation gives CASSYGTDRSPLHF.

This clonotype occurred a few times. The J gene is TRBJ2-2, the V gene TRBV27; 13 nucleotides agree with TRBD2. Germline trimming cut 5 bases from V and 5 bases from J; bases unmatched to any gene: 5. Germline assignment: CDR1 MNHEY and CDR2 SMNVEV (reference sequence). This CDR3 region has 16 residues. CDR3 nucleotide sequence: TGTGCCAGCAGTCCCTGGACTAGCGGGAGAACCGGGGAGCTGTTTTTT. This codes for CASSPWTSGRTGELFF.

The chain combines TRBV24-1 with TRBJ2-7; possible D gene TRBD2, 5 bases. V was clipped by 4 bases and J by 4 bases, with 19 bases between them. The germline gives CDR1 KGHDR, CDR2 SFDVKD. The CDR3 spans 16 residues. The CDR3 region has the DNA TGTGCCACCAGTGACCACGCAAACCGGGGAGAATACGAGCAGTACTTC. This codes for CATSDHANRGEYEQYF.

The J gene is TRBJ2-5, the V gene TRBV5-1; unclear D gene. Germline lookup yields CDR1 SGHRS and CDR2 YFSETQ. The V end was cut by 3 bases, the J end by 0 bases, with 6 bases between. This CDR3 is 13 amino acids long. CDR3 in amino acids: CASSYRYQETQYF. Written as DNA, the CDR3 is TGCGCCAGCAGCTACCGGTACCAAGAGACCCAGTACTTC.

The J gene is TRBJ2-1, the V gene TRBV6-5; 8 bases align to TRBD2. There are 15 residues in the CDR3. Germline V lookup: CDR1 MNHEY, CDR2 SVGAGI. Trimming took 2 bases from V and 6 from J; bases not matched to a gene: 6. CDR3 amino acids: CASSYTGLAPNEQFF. The CDR3 nucleotides read TGTGCCAGCAGTTACACCGGACTAGCCCCCAATGAGCAGTTCTTC.

The chain has TRBV28 and TRBJ2-7, with TRBD1 identical over 7 bases. J gave up 3 bases and V 7 bases, and 12 bases lay outside the gene matches. The CDR3 has 15 residues. Germline loops: CDR1 MDHEN, CDR2 SYDVKM. The CDR3 region is CASNEVTGAFYEQYF. DNA of the CDR3: TGTGCCAGCAACGAAGTCACAGGGGCATTCTACGAGCAGTACTTC.